The source of this T cell receptor (beta chain) is a study of OX40 agonist ivuxolimab in advanced cancers. Germline CDR1 is SQVTM and CDR2 is ANQGSEA. With 6 bases clipped from V and 1 base from J, the junction kept 6 bases outside the gene matches. The CDR3 runs 14 residues. Clones were sequenced by immunoSEQ multiplex PCR, and TCRdb holds only the in-frame ones, with some missing. The sample yields 65,000 to 90,000 clones, approximately 78% seen once. The chain has TRBV29-1 and TRBJ1-1; TRBD1 matches at 9 bases. The sequence was obtained from an adult with an advanced solid tumor such as melanoma, head and neck, liver or kidney cancer. The sequences come from CD4+ or CD8+ T cells sorted from blood, collected in a trial of the OX40 agonist ivuxolimab. CDR3: CSVQQGQGNTEAFF. In DNA form, the CDR3 reads TGCAGCGTCCAACAGGGACAGGGGAACACTGAAGCTTTCTTT.